This is a list of T cell receptor beta chains from one sample in a study of identical twins. TCRdb fed the 5' RACE reads into MiXCR, producing one record per CDR3 protein. The repertoire consists of about 520,000 distinct CDR3 sequences, with under 25% occurring once and the leading ten covering 0.91%. Separately, the same data were catalogued under a study of T cells expressing NK-cell markers.

Sequencing was performed on CD4+ T cells sorted from blood. These receptors all stem from a woman between 18 and 29 years old in good health. Both conserved end residues are part of each CDR3. A D gene is named only where the DNA matches it firmly. Size tells how often a clone was seen (once, few, many) or the class of an expanded clone, and some rows leave it out.

-	TRBJ1-5	-	TRBV3-1	TGTGCCAGCAGCCCCGCACTGGAGTTCGGGCAGCCCCAGCATTTT	CASSPALEFGQPQHF
-	TRBJ2-2	few	TRBV25-1	TGTGCCAGCAGTCCGACTAGTTTCACCGGGGAGCTGTTTTTT	CASSPTSFTGELFF
-	TRBJ1-4	-	TRBV18	TGTGCCAGCTCACCACAGGCGAATAATGAAAAACTGTTTTTT	CASSPQANNEKLFF
-	TRBJ2-2	few	TRBV11-2	TGTGCCAGCAGCCTCGGCGGGGGCATAACCACCGGGGAGCTGTTTTTT	CASSLGGGITTGELFF
-	TRBJ2-7	-	TRBV5-1	TGCGCCAGCAGCTTACCCCGGGACCGCCCTAACTACGAGCAGTACTTC	CASSLPRDRPNYEQYF
-	TRBJ2-2	few	TRBV2	TGTGCCAGCAGTGAAGCGGGCAGGGGCCCCGGGGAGCTGTTTTTT	CASSEAGRGPGELFF
TRBD1	TRBJ1-1	-	TRBV20-1	TGCAGTGCTCTCGATCCGGACAGGGGGTGGACTGAAGCTTTCTTT	CSALDPDRGWTEAFF
-	TRBJ2-1	-	TRBV7-2	TGTGCCAGCAGCTTAAGGGGACCTGGGCACAGGGAGCAGTTCTTC	CASSLRGPGHREQFF
-	TRBJ2-3	-	TRBV10-3	TGTGCCATCAGGGGCACCACAGATACGCAGTATTTT	CAIRGTTDTQYF
TRBD2	TRBJ2-4	-	TRBV11-1	TGTGCCAGCAGCTTAGTGGAGTCGGCTAGCGGTACCAAAAACATTCAGTACTTC	CASSLVESASGTKNIQYF
-	TRBJ2-7	few	TRBV20-1	TGCAGTGCTAGACTCGCCGGACGGGGCTACGAGCAGTACTTC	CSARLAGRGYEQYF
-	TRBJ2-5	few	TRBV5-1	TGCGCCAGCAGCCAGGGAGGGACACGAGAGACCCAGTACTTC	CASSQGGTRETQYF
-	TRBJ2-7	-	TRBV18	TGTGCCAGCTCACCACCCGGGTTGGGGGAGCCCCACGAGCAGTACTTC	CASSPPGLGEPHEQYF
-	TRBJ2-7	-	TRBV11-1	TGTGCCAGCAGCTTAGCGGGGCTTGATTCCGACGAGCAGTACTTC	CASSLAGLDSDEQYF
-	TRBJ1-6	few	TRBV10-3	TGTGCCATCAGTGGTGACAGAGGGGTTGCCCTCCACTTT	CAISGDRGVALHF
TRBD2	TRBJ2-3	few	TRBV5-6	TGTGCCAGCAGTCAACTAGCGGGAGGGCCGAGAGATACGCAGTATTTT	CASSQLAGGPRDTQYF
TRBD2	TRBJ2-1	few	TRBV20-1	TGCAGTGCTCCCCGGGGAAGCGGGATACTTGGTGAGCAGTTCTTC	CSAPRGSGILGEQFF
-	TRBJ2-2	-	TRBV5-1	TGCGCCAGCAGCTTGCGCGGGCCGGGCACCGGGGAGCTGTTTTTT	CASSLRGPGTGELFF
-	TRBJ2-7	few	TRBV6-5	TGTGCCAGCAGTTACTCGAGCCTGAAATCCTACGAGCAGTACTTC	CASSYSSLKSYEQYF
-	TRBJ1-6	many	TRBV30	TGTGCCTGGAATCGAGACCTCTATTCACCCCTCCACTTT	CAWNRDLYSPLHF
TRBD1	TRBJ1-1	few	TRBV6-5	TGTGCCACACGACAGGGGAACACTGAAGCTTTCTTT	CATRQGNTEAFF
TRBD1	TRBJ1-4	-	TRBV6-1	TGTGCCAGCAGTACGGGACAGGGTTATGAAAAACTGTTTTTT	CASSTGQGYEKLFF
-	TRBJ2-5	-	TRBV9	TGTGCCAGCAGCGTCAGTCCCCGAGAGACCCAGTACTTC	CASSVSPRETQYF
TRBD1	TRBJ2-5	-	TRBV20-1	TGCAGTGCTTCCCGGGACAGGTCAGAGACCCAGTACTTC	CSASRDRSETQYF
TRBD2	TRBJ2-5	few	TRBV9	TGTGCCAGCAGTAGCGGGGGGATTGAGACCCAGTACTTC	CASSSGGIETQYF